A selection of T cell receptor beta chains follows, all from one sample in a study of response to subunit inactivated influenza vaccine. TCRdb independently ran MiXCR on the RT-PCR reads; one entry per CDR3 protein. Of about 530,000 distinct CDR3 sequences in the sample, 12% were seen once. The sequencing used PBMCs from blood, collected on the day of vaccination. Every receptor here comes from a man aged 50-59 years who received an inactivated influenza vaccine. CDR3s include the opening cysteine and the closing phenylalanine or tryptophan. Fields, in order: clone size, J gene, D gene, V gene, CDR3 DNA, CDR3 protein. The D gene is left open where the match is weak. Part of the rows lack a size; the others show once, few, many or a class for expanded clones.

size: few
J: TRBJ1-2
D: -
V: TRBV28
DNA: TGTGCCAGCAGTTTTACGCCGGGACAATCTGGCTACACCTTC
CDR3: CASSFTPGQSGYTF

size: few
J: TRBJ2-1
D: TRBD2
V: TRBV4-1
DNA: TGCGCCAGCAGCCGGGTAGCGGGAGGTTTAGATGAGCAGTTCTTC
CDR3: CASSRVAGGLDEQFF

size: few
J: TRBJ2-3
D: -
V: TRBV15
DNA: TGTGCCACCCAGACCCCGGGGACAGATACGCAGTATTTT
CDR3: CATQTPGTDTQYF

size: few
J: TRBJ2-7
D: TRBD2
V: TRBV20-1
DNA: TGCAGTGCTAGTAGCGGGAGTGGTCCCTACGAGCAGTACTTC
CDR3: CSASSGSGPYEQYF

size: few
J: TRBJ2-7
D: TRBD1
V: TRBV4-3
DNA: TGCGCCAGCAGCCTAGACAGGGGCGAAGAGCAGTACTTC
CDR3: CASSLDRGEEQYF

size: -
J: TRBJ2-1
D: TRBD2
V: TRBV20-1
DNA: TGCAGTGCTATCTGGACTAGATACAATGAGCAGTTCTTC
CDR3: CSAIWTRYNEQFF

size: once
J: TRBJ2-3
D: -
V: TRBV20-1
DNA: TGCAGTGCTAGGAAACTTTCTAGCACAGATACGCAGTATTTT
CDR3: CSARKLSSTDTQYF

size: -
J: TRBJ2-2
D: -
V: TRBV14
DNA: TGTGCCAGCAGCCGAGTTTACACCGGGGAGCTGTTTTTT
CDR3: CASSRVYTGELFF

size: -
J: TRBJ2-2
D: TRBD1
V: TRBV15
DNA: TGTGCCACCAGCAAGGACAGGGCTAGAACCGGGGAGCTGTTTTTT
CDR3: CATSKDRARTGELFF

size: few
J: TRBJ2-6
D: -
V: TRBV5-1
DNA: TGCGCCAGCAGCTTGAGTCAGAACTCTGGGGCCAACGTCCTGACTTTC
CDR3: CASSLSQNSGANVLTF